The rows below give T cell receptor beta chains drawn from one sample of a study of blood T cells in healthy people across ages. One entry per CDR3 protein results from TCRdb running MiXCR on the 5' RACE reads. The table includes fewer than 950,000 distinct CDR3 sequences, 50% to 65% detected once. Sequenced sample: blood. These receptors were collected from a man older than 75 in good health. CDR3s include the opening cysteine and the closing phenylalanine or tryptophan. Fields, in order: V gene, CDR3 protein.

TRBV7-8 | CASSFRRAGTDTQYF
TRBV6-4 | CASSDGTGPLFGYTF
TRBV5-1 | CASSFMAGANSPLHF
TRBV6-5 | CASSYAGSGSQGQYF
TRBV7-3 | CASSLTSGIGRNEQFF
TRBV20-1 | CSALGGGVNEQYF
TRBV29-1 | CSVQASGRGGYEQFF
TRBV6-5 | CASSPLAASGANVLTF
TRBV7-9 | CASCLAATDTQYF
TRBV7-3 | CASSPLGRKYNEQFF
TRBV6-1 | CASSERSYTGGRGEQYF
TRBV20-1 | CSASPLAGGLSEQYF
TRBV6-2/TRBV6-3 | CATSPQGPGANVLTF
TRBV4-1 | CASSPGEIVGGGNEQYF
TRBV29-1 | CSVDPGPEPGAKNIQYF
TRBV5-5 | CASSSAGVADTQYF
TRBV3-1 | CASSQGQARGRATYNEQFF
TRBV20-1 | CGARGAAGGYEQYF
TRBV7-2 | CASTPDYYGYTF
TRBV4-3 | CASSQDPAGGSNTGELFF
TRBV20-1 | CSANPTSGFTDTQYF
TRBV7-7 | CASSSGLGKSTDTQYF
TRBV4-2 | CASSSQGIRGRYEQYF
TRBV4-2 | CASSAGTTNEQFF
TRBV6-1 | CASSEGIRNTGELFF
TRBV7-9 | CASSLWGSGTGFYNEQFF
TRBV9 | CASSSRGGFNSPLHF
TRBV5-1 | CASSAEPSDEQFF
TRBV7-2 | CASSPRLAEQYF
TRBV20-1 | CSASLVYNEQFF
TRBV5-1 | CASSPGPSGNTGELFF
TRBV5-1 | CASSDGSETQYF
TRBV11-2 | CASSFQGTGANVLTF
TRBV2 | CANSDQGNYEQYF
TRBV24-1 | CATGGAGGSNEQFF
TRBV18 | CASSPNHYTDEQFF
TRBV7-3 | CASSLGQGPQYF
TRBV11-1 | CASTYDPGTGVEQYF
TRBV5-1 | CASSLASGISGANVLTF
TRBV7-3 | CASSPKTGMGGYTF
TRBV7-2 | CASSFQGPNSPLHF
TRBV5-1 | CASRLDGREEQFF
TRBV20-1 | CSANVPGLEPQHF
TRBV12-3/TRBV12-4 | CASRLRGQGGTGELFF
TRBV5-1 | CASSLYGAEQYF